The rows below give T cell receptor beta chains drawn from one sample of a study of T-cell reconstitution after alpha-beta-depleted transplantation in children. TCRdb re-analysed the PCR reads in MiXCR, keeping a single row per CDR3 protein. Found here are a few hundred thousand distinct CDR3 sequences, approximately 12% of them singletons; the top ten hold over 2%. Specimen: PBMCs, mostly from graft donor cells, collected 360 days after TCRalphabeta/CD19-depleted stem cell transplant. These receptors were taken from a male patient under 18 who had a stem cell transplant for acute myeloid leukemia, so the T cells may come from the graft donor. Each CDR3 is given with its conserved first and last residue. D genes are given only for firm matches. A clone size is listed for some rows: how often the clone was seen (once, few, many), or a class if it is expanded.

CDR3: CAITDRGAPVGEQYF
DNA: TGTGCCATCACGGACAGGGGCGCCCCTGTGGGCGAGCAGTACTTC
J: TRBJ2-7
V: TRBV10-3
size: many
D: TRBD1

CDR3: CASSPTRVTYEQYF
DNA: TGTGCCAGCAGCCCAACCAGGGTTACCTACGAGCAGTACTTC
J: TRBJ2-7
V: TRBV13
size: few
D: -

CDR3: CSAPRGGGEQFF
DNA: TGCAGTGCACCCAGGGGAGGGGGAGAGCAGTTCTTC
J: TRBJ2-1
V: TRBV20-1
size: -
D: -

CDR3: CASSPGLGLPYHEQFF
DNA: TGTGCCAGCTCACCAGGGTTAGGACTACCATACCATGAGCAGTTCTTC
J: TRBJ2-1
V: TRBV18
size: -
D: -

CDR3: CASRSGGGSYGYTF
DNA: TGTGCCAGCAGGTCAGGGGGCGGCTCCTATGGCTACACCTTC
J: TRBJ1-2
V: TRBV6-1
size: -
D: TRBD1

CDR3: CASRPGLAAFQETQYF
DNA: TGTGCCAGCAGACCGGGACTAGCGGCATTCCAAGAGACCCAGTACTTC
J: TRBJ2-5
V: TRBV6-2/TRBV6-3
size: many
D: TRBD2

CDR3: CASSLKGGAVSEQYF
DNA: TGTGCCAGCAGCTTAAAAGGTGGGGCGGTAAGCGAGCAGTACTTC
J: TRBJ2-7
V: TRBV7-9
size: many
D: -

CDR3: CASGSPRGGGWEQYF
DNA: TGTGCCAGCGGATCCCCTCGGGGGGGCGGCTGGGAGCAGTACTTC
J: TRBJ2-7
V: TRBV28
size: many
D: TRBD2

CDR3: CASSATGTGFDEQFF
DNA: TGTGCCAGCAGTGCAACCGGGACAGGGTTCGACGAGCAGTTCTTC
J: TRBJ2-1
V: TRBV28
size: -
D: TRBD1

CDR3: CASSAMGTASTDTQYF
DNA: TGTGCCAGCAGCGCCATGGGGACAGCTAGCACAGATACGCAGTATTTT
J: TRBJ2-3
V: TRBV7-6
size: -
D: TRBD1